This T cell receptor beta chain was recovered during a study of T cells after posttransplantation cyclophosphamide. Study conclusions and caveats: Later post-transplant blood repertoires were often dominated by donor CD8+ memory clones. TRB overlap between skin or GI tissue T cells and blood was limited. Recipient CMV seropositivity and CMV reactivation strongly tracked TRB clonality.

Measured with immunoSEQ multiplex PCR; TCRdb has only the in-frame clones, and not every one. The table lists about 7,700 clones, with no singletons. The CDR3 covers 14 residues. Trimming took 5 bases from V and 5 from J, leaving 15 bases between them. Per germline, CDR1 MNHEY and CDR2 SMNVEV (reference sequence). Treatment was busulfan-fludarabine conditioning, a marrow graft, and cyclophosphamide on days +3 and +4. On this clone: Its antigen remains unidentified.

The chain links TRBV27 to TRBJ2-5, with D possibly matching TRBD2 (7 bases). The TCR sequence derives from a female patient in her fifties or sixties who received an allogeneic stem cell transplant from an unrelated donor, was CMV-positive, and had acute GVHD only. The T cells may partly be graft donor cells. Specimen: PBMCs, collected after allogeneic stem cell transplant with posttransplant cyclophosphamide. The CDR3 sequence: CASSEGGAVETQYF. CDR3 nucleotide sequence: TGTGCCAGCAGTGAGGGGGGGGCTGTCGAGACCCAGTACTTC.